The T cell receptor (beta chain) described here comes from a study of blood T cells in healthy people across ages (dated by TCRdb to between 2014 and 2017). Describing the broader study: In model experiments, template switching captured roughly one uniquely barcoded TCR beta cDNA molecule for every two T cells. To track age-related changes in TCR beta repertoire diversity, the study relied on deep sequencing normalized with unique cDNA molecular identifiers. The donors were split into four age groups: young (average 16 years), middle-aged (39), aged (roughly 68) and long-lived (about 74). To avoid experimental bias, donors of different ages were distributed randomly across sequencing lanes. The study analyzed two additional independent replicas of 1 million unique cDNA reads from the same blood draw for two donors, one aged 18 to 30 and one aged 80 or older.

Library creation used 5' RACE. These reads were obtained on an Illumina HiSeq 2500. The second PCR ran for roughly 7 to 12 cycles and used a J-beta primer mix along with a sample-barcoded 5' primer. A template-switch 5' adaptor carrying 12 random nucleotides introduced a unique molecular identifier onto each TCR beta cDNA molecule. Each sample yielded at least 3 million CDR3-containing paired-end reads. First-strand cDNA was synthesized from all RNA with the Mint cDNA synthesis kit, primed by a TRBC-specific oligonucleotide. All cDNA was treated with uracil-DNA glycosylase and then went through a first 18-cycle PCR with the universal primers M1SS and BC2_uni_R. The study's own analysis went as follows. For normalization, 1 million high-quality reads, each with a distinct molecular identifier, were randomly selected from each sample. Instead of being binned into consensus sequences, reads that shared molecular identifiers were thrown out. MiTCR, run with a Q25 quality threshold and the strictest error-elimination algorithm, handled CDR3 identification, clonotype clustering and error correction. A nonparametric unseen species model with Euler transformation was used to estimate a lower bound on total TCR beta diversity. TCRdb took the public reads, trimmed them with fastp at Q25, ran MiXCR for clone calling and kept in-frame beta chains. Under each unique CDR3 protein, matching rows form one entry showing the most common genes and DNA. The V and J calls come from TCRdb's annotation, not from the publication. This sample gives approximately 1.5 million distinct CDR3 sequences in total; about 45% of them show up just once. The ten largest account for approximately 4% of the sample.

Overall results and qualifications from the work: Estimates of total diversity from one million sequenced T cells were regarded as lower bounds and underestimates. Compared with the aged group, the long-lived group had more naive CD4+ T cells, fewer expanded clones and increased TCR diversity, a pattern suggesting age selection. Observed TCR beta diversity correlated strongly with the percentage of naive T cells measured by flow cytometry. Conclusive comparison of naive and antigen-experienced compartments was prevented by the profiling of bulk unsorted PBMCs. As age increased, observed TCR beta diversity per million T cells dropped in a roughly linear way, and a significant reduction was already evident by age about 40. Donor CMV infection status was unknown, potentially confounding age-related changes in expanded clonotypes.

The roughly 39 donors, aged about 6 to 95 years, were systemically healthy Caucasian individuals from Russia. Around 9.8 milliliters of peripheral blood were collected from each donor into EDTA-treated Vacutainer tubes. Ficoll-Paque density-gradient centrifugation was used to isolate PBMCs, with at least 6 million per sample. Trizol reagent was used to extract total RNA from the PBMCs, yielding at least 6 micrograms per sample. Naive CD45RAhigh/CD27high T cell percentages were measured by flow cytometry on a PBMC aliquot from every donor. On this clonotype itself: Its antigen is not yet known. It has no much larger one-base neighbor in the sample; base qualities were not kept.

Material for sequencing was blood. The TCR comes from a woman aged 18 to 35 in good health.

The CDR3 region has the sequence CASSPGTWRGQETQYF. The nucleotide sequence reads TGTGCCAGTAGCCCAGGGACTTGGCGTGGGCAAGAGACCCAGTACTTC. The V gene is TRBV19 and the J gene is TRBJ2-5; TRBD2 is a weak D gene call, 6 bases matching. The CDR3 covers 16 residues, taking in both the cysteine and the phenylalanine. Only the CDR3 portion is preserved as DNA: 48 bases, with reading frame beginning at the first base. V loses 6 bases, J loses 2 bases, and the germline ends lie 19 bases apart. The germline V gene (reference sequence) specifies LNHDA as CDR1 and SQIVND as CDR2.